Listed below are T cell receptor beta chains from one sample, sequenced in a study of memory CD4+ T cells and cytomegalovirus serostatus. Data came from immunoSEQ multiplex PCR; TCRdb stores just in-frame clones and leaves some out. The sample gives 40,000 to 45,000 clones, over 65% of which show up once; 1.5% to 2.5% is in the top ten. The specimen was memory CD4+ T cells from blood. Receptors originate from an adult in good health and CMV-seronegative. Each CDR3 is given with its conserved first and last residue. The D gene is left open where the match is weak. The size field is filled for only some rows; it gives once, few, many or a size class.

TRBJ1-3 | . | TRBD1 | TRBV5-4 | CASSFPGGLGNTIYF | TGTGCCAGCAGCTTCCCAGGGGGCCTTGGAAACACCATATATTTT
TRBJ2-5 | . | TRBD2 | TRBV7-9 | CASSSSGGARETQYF | TGTGCCAGCAGTTCTAGCGGGGGGGCCCGAGAGACCCAGTACTTC
TRBJ2-7 | . | . | TRBV7-7 | CASSLDPSAPEQYF | TGTGCTAGCAGCTTAGATCCGTCCGCACCCGAGCAGTACTTC
TRBJ1-1 | . | . | TRBV6-4 | CASSDSSYRYTEAFF | TGTGCCAGCAGTGACTCCTCGTATAGGTACACTGAAGCTTTCTTT
TRBJ2-7 | . | TRBD2 | TRBV2 | CASTGAGGQSSYEQYF | TGTGCCAGCACCGGAGCGGGGGGCCAGAGCTCCTACGAGCAGTACTTC
TRBJ2-2 | . | . | TRBV5-1 | CASSDYRSTNTGELFF | TGCGCCAGCAGCGACTACAGATCTACGAACACCGGGGAGCTGTTTTTT
TRBJ1-1 | . | . | TRBV4-2 | CASSQPQGGVTEAFF | TGTGCCAGCAGCCAGCCACAGGGAGGGGTCACTGAAGCTTTCTTT
TRBJ1-1 | . | TRBD1 | TRBV29-1 | CSVQGGRDTEAFF | TGCAGCGTGCAAGGGGGCAGGGACACTGAAGCTTTCTTT
TRBJ1-1 | . | . | TRBV10-3 | CASRENTEAFF | TGTGCCTCCAGGGAGAACACTGAAGCTTTCTTT
TRBJ2-1 | . | . | TRBV28 | CASARSGHEQFF | TGTGCCAGCGCAAGGTCCGGCCATGAGCAGTTCTTC
TRBJ1-3 | once | . | TRBV7-9 | CASSLQAGSGNTIYF | TGTGCCAGCAGCTTACAGGCAGGCTCTGGAAACACCATATATTTT
TRBJ1-6 | . | . | TRBV18 | CASTEGVVGSPLHF | TGTGCCAGCACCGAGGGGGTGGTCGGTTCACCCCTCCACTTT
TRBJ1-1 | . | . | TRBV6-5 | CASSYGQMNTEAFF | TGTGCCAGCAGTTACGGACAGATGAACACTGAAGCTTTCTTT
TRBJ1-5 | . | TRBD1 | TRBV5-5 | CASSLSRGDQPQHF | TGTGCCAGCAGCTTGAGCAGGGGGGATCAGCCCCAGCATTTT
TRBJ2-5 | few | . | TRBV11-3 | CASSIQGQETQYF | TGTGCCAGCAGCATTCAGGGGCAGGAGACCCAGTACTTC
TRBJ1-2 | . | TRBD1 | TRBV9 | CASSVEVQGEDGYTF | TGTGCCAGCAGCGTAGAGGTACAGGGGGAGGATGGCTACACCTTC
TRBJ1-1 | . | . | TRBV7-9 | CASSPKGGGTEAFF | TGTGCCAGCAGTCCAAAGGGGGGTGGAACTGAAGCTTTCTTT
TRBJ1-2 | . | TRBD1 | TRBV19 | CASSITTGGVYGYTF | TGTGCCAGTAGTATTACAACAGGGGGCGTCTATGGCTACACCTTC
TRBJ2-3 | . | . | TRBV4-1 | CASSQAIRTDTQYF | TGCGCCAGCAGCCAAGCGATACGCACAGATACGCAGTATTTT
TRBJ1-5 | . | . | TRBV6-1 | CASSEVRGFKPQHF | TGTGCCAGCAGTGAAGTTAGAGGGTTCAAGCCCCAGCATTTT
TRBJ1-3 | . | TRBD1 | TRBV7-9 | CASSSGTGAGNTIYF | TGTGCCAGCAGCTCTGGGACAGGGGCTGGAAACACCATATATTTT
TRBJ2-5 | . | TRBD1 | TRBV27 | CASSSGTGVQETQYF | TGTGCCAGCAGCTCCGGGACAGGGGTACAAGAGACCCAGTACTTC
TRBJ2-5 | . | . | TRBV5-6 | CASTPRVLRYETQYF | TGTGCCAGCACCCCCCGCGTTCTTAGATATGAGACCCAGTACTTC
TRBJ1-2 | . | . | TRBV27 | CASSFAGGYGYTF | TGTGCCAGCAGTTTCGCCGGGGGCTATGGCTACACCTTC
TRBJ2-7 | . | . | TRBV6-1 | CASSVGYTGYEQYF | TGTGCCAGCAGTGTAGGTTATACAGGCTACGAGCAGTACTTC
TRBJ1-2 | . | . | TRBV7-9 | CASSLGSGSDYGYTF | TGTGCCAGCAGCTTAGGGTCCGGGTCCGACTATGGCTACACCTTC
TRBJ1-6 | . | . | TRBV6-1 | CASSDTGFRSPLHF | TGTGCCAGCAGTGATACAGGGTTCCGGTCACCCCTCCACTTT
TRBJ1-6 | . | . | TRBV6-1 | CASTVNINSPLHF | TGTGCCAGCACCGTTAATATAAATTCACCCCTCCACTTT
TRBJ1-5 | . | . | TRBV2 | CASTGRQYSNQPQHF | TGTGCCAGCACCGGACGGCAGTATAGCAATCAGCCCCAGCATTTT
TRBJ2-1 | . | . | TRBV20-1 | CSVGRQFF | TGCAGTGTCGGCCGGCAGTTCTTC
TRBJ1-2 | . | . | TRBV7-9 | CASSFWGWDYGYTF | TGTGCCAGCAGCTTTTGGGGTTGGGACTATGGCTACACCTTC
TRBJ1-4 | . | TRBD1 | TRBV5-6 | CASSKRDREQLFF | TGTGCCAGCAGCAAACGGGACAGGGAACAACTGTTTTTT
TRBJ2-7 | . | . | TRBV2 | CASSETDQEQYF | TGTGCCAGCAGTGAAACCGATCAGGAGCAGTACTTC
TRBJ1-5 | few | . | TRBV28 | CASSLLSRVSNQPQHF | TGTGCCAGCAGTTTACTTTCCCGAGTTAGCAATCAGCCCCAGCATTTT
TRBJ1-4 | . | . | TRBV18 | CASSPRRGRDEKLFF | TGTGCCAGCTCACCGCGGAGGGGCCGTGATGAAAAACTGTTTTTT
TRBJ2-1 | . | . | TRBV19 | CASSIVTGHTYNEQFF | TGTGCCAGTAGTATAGTTACGGGACACACCTACAATGAGCAGTTCTTC
TRBJ1-5 | once | . | TRBV6-1 | CASSEDGTKGGQPQHF | TGTGCCAGCAGTGAAGATGGGACAAAGGGCGGCCAGCCCCAGCATTTT
TRBJ1-1 | . | TRBD1 | TRBV10-3 | CAISVDRGHTEAFF | TGTGCCATCAGTGTCGACAGGGGGCACACTGAAGCTTTCTTT
TRBJ2-5 | . | TRBD2 | TRBV7-8 | CASRDAGTSQETQYF | TGTGCCAGCAGGGATGCCGGGACTAGTCAAGAGACCCAGTACTTC
TRBJ1-1 | . | . | TRBV30 | CASVRLRMNTEAFF | TGTGCCTCGGTCCGGCTCCGCATGAACACTGAAGCTTTCTTT
TRBJ2-2 | . | TRBD1 | TRBV28 | CASSLTGYLTGELFF | TGTGCCAGCAGCCTGACAGGGTATTTGACCGGGGAGCTGTTTTTT
TRBJ1-5 | . | . | TRBV7-6 | CASSYDGNQPQHF | TGTGCCAGCAGCTACGACGGAAATCAGCCCCAGCATTTT
TRBJ1-1 | . | TRBD1 | TRBV18 | CASSYQGASGTEAFF | TGTGCCAGCTCATACCAGGGGGCGTCGGGCACTGAAGCTTTCTTT
TRBJ2-2 | . | . | TRBV9 | CASSVGVHGELFF | TGTGCCAGCAGCGTAGGGGTTCACGGGGAGCTGTTTTTT
TRBJ2-1 | . | . | TRBV15 | CATSPRKGNEQFF | TGTGCCACCAGCCCCCGAAAGGGCAATGAGCAGTTCTTC
TRBJ1-4 | few | . | TRBV5-6 | CASSWATGVGKLFF | TGTGCCAGCAGCTGGGCGACGGGGGTTGGAAAACTGTTTTTT
TRBJ1-5 | . | . | TRBV2 | CASRDTNANQPQHF | TGTGCCAGCAGGGACACCAACGCAAATCAGCCCCAGCATTTT
TRBJ2-1 | . | . | TRBV29-1 | CSVEGTGTNYNEQFF | TGCAGCGTTGAAGGCACCGGGACAAACTACAATGAGCAGTTCTTC
TRBJ2-1 | once | TRBD2 | TRBV11-2 | CASSSAGGAYNEQFF | TGTGCCAGCAGCTCGGCGGGGGGCGCCTACAATGAGCAGTTCTTC
TRBJ1-3 | . | . | TRBV6-1 | CASSEVSLGNTIYF | TGTGCCAGCAGTGAAGTGTCACTCGGAAACACCATATATTTT
TRBJ2-1 | . | TRBD1 | TRBV4-1 | CASSQAGQGVTNEQFF | TGCGCCAGCAGCCAAGCCGGACAGGGGGTTACCAATGAGCAGTTCTTC
TRBJ1-5 | . | . | TRBV6-6 | CASSGFLREEPQHF | TGTGCCAGCTCCGGGTTTTTGCGTGAAGAGCCCCAGCATTTT
TRBJ2-2 | . | TRBD1 | TRBV5-1 | CASSSPTGENTGELFF | TGCGCCAGCAGCTCGCCGACAGGGGAGAACACCGGGGAGCTGTTTTTT
TRBJ1-5 | once | TRBD1 | TRBV5-6 | CASSLGQGYQPQHF | TGTGCCAGCAGCTTGGGACAGGGATATCAGCCCCAGCATTTT
TRBJ2-7 | . | TRBD1 | TRBV7-9 | CASSPPYDRVYEQYF | TGTGCCAGCAGCCCCCCCTATGACAGGGTCTACGAGCAGTACTTC
TRBJ2-5 | . | TRBD2 | TRBV18 | CASSPGLVQETQYF | TGTGCCAGCTCACCTGGACTAGTTCAAGAGACCCAGTACTTC